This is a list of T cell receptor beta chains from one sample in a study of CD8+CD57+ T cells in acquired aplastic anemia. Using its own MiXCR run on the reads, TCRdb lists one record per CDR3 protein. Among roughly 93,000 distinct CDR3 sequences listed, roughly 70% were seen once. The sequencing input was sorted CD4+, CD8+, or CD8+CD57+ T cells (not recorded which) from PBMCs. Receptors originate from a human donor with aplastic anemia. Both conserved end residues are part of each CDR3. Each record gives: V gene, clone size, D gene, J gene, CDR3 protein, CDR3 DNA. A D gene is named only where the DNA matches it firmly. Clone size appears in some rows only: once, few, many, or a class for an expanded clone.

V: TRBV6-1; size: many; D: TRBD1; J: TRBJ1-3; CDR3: CASSLTGSGNTIYF; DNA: TGTGCCAGCAGCCTGACAGGGAGCGGAAACACCATATATTTT
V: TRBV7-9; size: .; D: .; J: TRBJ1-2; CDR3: CASSTEGGYGYTF; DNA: TGTGCCAGCAGCACCGAGGGTGGCTATGGCTACACCTTC
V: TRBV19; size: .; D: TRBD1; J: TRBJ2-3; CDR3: CASSIKGQGRRDTQYF; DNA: TGTGCCAGTAGTATCAAGGGACAGGGGAGGAGAGATACGCAGTATTTT
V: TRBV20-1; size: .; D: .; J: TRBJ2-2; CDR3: CSARDVAGELFF; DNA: TGCAGTGCTAGAGACGTAGCCGGGGAGCTGTTTTTT
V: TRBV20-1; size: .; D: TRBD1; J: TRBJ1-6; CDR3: CSARGGQGMNSPLHF; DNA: TGCAGTGCTAGAGGGGGACAGGGAATGAATTCACCCCTCCACTTT
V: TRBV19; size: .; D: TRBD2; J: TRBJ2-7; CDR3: CASSQTSGGYEQYF; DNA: TGTGCCAGTAGTCAGACTAGCGGGGGATACGAGCAGTACTTC
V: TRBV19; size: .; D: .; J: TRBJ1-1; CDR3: CASSVRLNTEAFF; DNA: TGTGCCAGTAGTGTACGACTGAACACTGAAGCTTTCTTT
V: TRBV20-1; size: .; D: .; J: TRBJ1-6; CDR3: CSARRTLDAAPHF; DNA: TGCAGTGCTAGACGAACACTGGACGCCGCTCCTCACTTT
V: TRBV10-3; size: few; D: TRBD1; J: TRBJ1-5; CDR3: CAISGTGSQPQHF; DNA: TGTGCCATCAGTGGGACAGGGAGTCAGCCCCAGCATTTT
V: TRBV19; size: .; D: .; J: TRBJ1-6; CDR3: CASSIDPSGTGNSPLHF; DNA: TGTGCCAGTAGTATAGATCCATCTGGCACGGGAAATTCACCCCTCCACTTT
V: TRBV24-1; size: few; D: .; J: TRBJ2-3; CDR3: CATSDRDWGTDTQYF; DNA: TGTGCCACCAGTGACCGGGACTGGGGCACAGATACGCAGTATTTT
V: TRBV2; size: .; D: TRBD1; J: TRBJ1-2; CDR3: CASSHDRGLYGYTF; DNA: TGTGCCAGCAGTCATGACAGGGGTTTGTATGGCTACACCTTC
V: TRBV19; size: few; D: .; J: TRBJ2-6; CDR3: CASMGGLGANVLTF; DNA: TGTGCCAGTATGGGGGGGCTTGGGGCCAACGTCCTGACTTTC
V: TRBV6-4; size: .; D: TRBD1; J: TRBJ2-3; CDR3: CASSEGTGGTDTQYF; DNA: TGTGCCAGCAGTGAAGGGACAGGGGGCACAGATACGCAGTATTTT
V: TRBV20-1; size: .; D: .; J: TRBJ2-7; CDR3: CSASHRDGHEQYF; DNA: TGCAGTGCTAGCCACAGGGATGGCCACGAGCAGTACTTC
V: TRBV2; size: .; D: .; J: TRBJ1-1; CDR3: CASSEVQPVGAFF; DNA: TGTGCCAGCAGTGAGGTTCAGCCGGTGGGAGCTTTCTTT
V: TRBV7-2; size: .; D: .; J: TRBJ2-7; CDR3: CASSRTAIGYEQYF; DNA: TGTGCCAGCAGCCGAACGGCCATAGGCTACGAGCAGTACTTC
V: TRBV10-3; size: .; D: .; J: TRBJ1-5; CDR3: CAISESGSNQPQHF; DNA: TGTGCCATCAGTGAATCAGGTAGCAATCAGCCCCAGCATTTT
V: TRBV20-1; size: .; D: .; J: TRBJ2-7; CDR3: CSAMATSYEQYF; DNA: TGCAGTGCGATGGCGACCTCCTACGAGCAGTACTTC
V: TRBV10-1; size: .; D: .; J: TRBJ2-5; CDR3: CASRRGLSQGETQYF; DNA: TGCGCCAGCAGAAGGGGACTCTCTCAGGGGGAGACCCAGTACTTC
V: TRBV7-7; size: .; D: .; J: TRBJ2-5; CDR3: CASSSQGLQETQYF; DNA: TGTGCCAGCAGCTCCCAGGGTTTGCAAGAGACCCAGTACTTC
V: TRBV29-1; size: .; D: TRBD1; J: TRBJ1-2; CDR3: CSVGGQQYGYTF; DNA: TGCAGCGTTGGGGGACAGCAATATGGCTACACCTTC
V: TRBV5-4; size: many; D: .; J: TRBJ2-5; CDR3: CASSLAVGRTENQETQYF; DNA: TGTGCCAGCAGCTTGGCTGTCGGCCGTACAGAGAACCAAGAGACCCAGTACTTC
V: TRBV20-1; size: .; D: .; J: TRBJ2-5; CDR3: CSAIKPVEGETQYF; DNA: TGCAGTGCCATTAAACCGGTCGAAGGGGAGACCCAGTACTTC
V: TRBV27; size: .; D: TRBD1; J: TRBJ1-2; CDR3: CASSLLGTGDNYGYTF; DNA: TGTGCCAGCAGTTTATTGGGGACAGGGGACAACTATGGCTACACCTTC
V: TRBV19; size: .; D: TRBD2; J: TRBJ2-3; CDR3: CAPKGRAGTDTQYF; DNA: TGTGCCCCAAAGGGGAGGGCCGGGACAGATACGCAGTATTTT
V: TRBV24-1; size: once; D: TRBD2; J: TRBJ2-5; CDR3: CATSDPTSGGETQYF; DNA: TGTGCCACCAGTGATCCGACTAGCGGGGGGGAGACCCAGTACTTC
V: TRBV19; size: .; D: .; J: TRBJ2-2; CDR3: CASNLGLSGELFF; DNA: TGTGCCAGTAATCTCGGGTTATCCGGGGAGCTGTTTTTT
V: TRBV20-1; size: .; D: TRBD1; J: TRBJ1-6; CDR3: CSARADPRTGWESPLHF; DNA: TGCAGTGCTAGAGCCGACCCCCGGACAGGGTGGGAATCACCCCTCCACTTT
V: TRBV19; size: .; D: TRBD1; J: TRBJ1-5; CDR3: CASSATGTGSQPQHF; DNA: TGTGCCAGTAGTGCTACCGGGACAGGGTCTCAGCCCCAGCATTTT
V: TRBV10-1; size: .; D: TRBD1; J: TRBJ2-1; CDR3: CASSVGTGTYNEQFF; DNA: TGCGCCAGCAGTGTGGGGACAGGGACCTACAATGAGCAGTTCTTC
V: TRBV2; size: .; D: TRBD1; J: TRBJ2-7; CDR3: CASSSDRGTYEQYF; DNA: TGTGCCAGCAGCTCGGACAGGGGGACCTACGAGCAGTACTTC
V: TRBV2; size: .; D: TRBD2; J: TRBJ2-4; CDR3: CASSEGASGTGVQYF; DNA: TGTGCCAGCAGTGAAGGGGCTAGCGGTACCGGGGTTCAGTACTTC
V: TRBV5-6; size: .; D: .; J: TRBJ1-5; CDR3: CASSFLSQPQHF; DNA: TGTGCCAGCAGCTTCCTCAGCCAGCCCCAGCATTTT
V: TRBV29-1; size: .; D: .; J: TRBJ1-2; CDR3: CSVDKQGGYGYTF; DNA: TGCAGCGTTGATAAACAGGGAGGCTATGGCTACACCTTC
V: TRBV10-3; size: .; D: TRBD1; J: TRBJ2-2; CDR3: CAISESTDRAETGELFF; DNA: TGTGCCATCAGTGAGTCTACGGACAGGGCGGAGACCGGGGAGCTGTTTTTT
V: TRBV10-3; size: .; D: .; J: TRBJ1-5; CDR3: CASRTQADSQPQHF; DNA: TGTGCCAGCAGAACACAGGCGGACAGTCAGCCCCAGCATTTT
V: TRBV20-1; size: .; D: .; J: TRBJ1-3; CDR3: CSAPDRAGNTIYF; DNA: TGCAGTGCCCCGGATCGCGCGGGAAACACCATATATTTT
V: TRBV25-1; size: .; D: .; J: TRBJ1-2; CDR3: CASSESQGAGYTF; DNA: TGTGCCAGCAGTGAATCCCAGGGTGCCGGCTACACCTTC
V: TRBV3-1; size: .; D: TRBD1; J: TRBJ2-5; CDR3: CASSRVTGTGKETQYF; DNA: TGTGCCAGCAGCCGAGTGACCGGGACAGGAAAAGAGACCCAGTACTTC
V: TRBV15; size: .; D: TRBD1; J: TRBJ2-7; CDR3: CATSKPGQGSYEQYF; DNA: TGTGCCACCAGCAAACCGGGACAGGGCTCCTACGAGCAGTACTTC
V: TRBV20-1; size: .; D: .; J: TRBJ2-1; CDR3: CSASISDQGEQFF; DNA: TGCAGTGCTAGCATTAGCGATCAGGGTGAGCAGTTCTTC
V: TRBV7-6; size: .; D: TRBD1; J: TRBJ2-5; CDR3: CASSPTDREETQYF; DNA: TGTGCCAGCAGTCCGACCGACAGGGAAGAGACCCAGTACTTC
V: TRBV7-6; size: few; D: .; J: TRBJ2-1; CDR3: CASSGARKFF; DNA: TGTGCCAGCAGTGGGGCTCGGAAGTTCTTC
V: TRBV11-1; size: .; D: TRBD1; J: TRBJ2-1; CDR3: CASSLPGTGYNVQFF; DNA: TGTGCCAGCAGCCTCCCCGGGACAGGGTACAATGTGCAGTTCTTC
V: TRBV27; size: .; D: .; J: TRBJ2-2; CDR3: CASSLGHGAGELFF; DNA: TGTGCCAGCAGTTTAGGTCACGGTGCCGGGGAGCTGTTTTTT
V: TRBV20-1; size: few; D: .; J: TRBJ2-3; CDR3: CSARESGRTDTQYF; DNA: TGCAGTGCTAGAGAGAGCGGGCGCACAGATACGCAGTATTTT
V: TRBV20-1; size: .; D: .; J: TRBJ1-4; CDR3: CSARGGRVGEKLFF; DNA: TGCAGTGCTAGAGGAGGCAGGGTGGGGGAAAAACTGTTTTTT
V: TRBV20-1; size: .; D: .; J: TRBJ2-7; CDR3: CSAAPGSLPYEQYF; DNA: TGCAGTGCCGCCCCAGGGTCTCTCCCTTACGAGCAGTACTTC
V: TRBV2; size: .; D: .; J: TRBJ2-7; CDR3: CASRVASYEQYF; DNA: TGTGCCAGCAGGGTAGCGAGCTACGAGCAGTACTTC
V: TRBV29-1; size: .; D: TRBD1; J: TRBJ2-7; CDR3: CSSPGQAYEQYF; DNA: TGCAGCTCACCTGGACAGGCCTACGAGCAGTACTTC
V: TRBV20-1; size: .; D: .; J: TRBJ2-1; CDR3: CSASAVEQFF; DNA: TGCAGTGCTAGTGCGGTTGAGCAGTTCTTC
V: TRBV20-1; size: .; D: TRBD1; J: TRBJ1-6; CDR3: CSARPTGAGYNSPLHF; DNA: TGCAGTGCTAGGCCCACAGGGGCCGGCTATAATTCACCCCTCCACTTT